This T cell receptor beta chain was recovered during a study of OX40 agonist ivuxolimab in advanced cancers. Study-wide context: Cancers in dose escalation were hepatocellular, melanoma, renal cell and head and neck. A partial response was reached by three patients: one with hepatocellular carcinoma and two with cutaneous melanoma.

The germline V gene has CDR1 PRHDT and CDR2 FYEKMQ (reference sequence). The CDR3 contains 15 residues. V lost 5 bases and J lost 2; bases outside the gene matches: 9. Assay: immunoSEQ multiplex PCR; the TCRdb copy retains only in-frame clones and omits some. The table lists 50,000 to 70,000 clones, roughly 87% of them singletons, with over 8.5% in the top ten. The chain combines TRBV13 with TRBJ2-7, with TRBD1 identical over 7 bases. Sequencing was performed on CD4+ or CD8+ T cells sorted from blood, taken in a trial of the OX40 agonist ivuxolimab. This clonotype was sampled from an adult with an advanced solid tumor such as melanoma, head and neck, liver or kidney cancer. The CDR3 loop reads CASSPSRGRTYEQYF. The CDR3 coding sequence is TGTGCCAGCAGCCCAAGTAGGGGGCGAACCTACGAGCAGTACTTC.